The clone carrying this T cell receptor beta chain showed up just a few times. V shed 3 bases and J shed 2 bases, with 13 bases lying between them. Germline V lookup: CDR1 DFQATT, CDR2 SNEGSKA (reference sequence). The CDR3 length is 14 residues. TCRdb redid the calling of the 5' RACE reads with MiXCR, one entry per CDR3 protein. This table has roughly 56,000 distinct CDR3 sequences, less than 9.5% appearing once. This sample stems from a study of early T cells in non-severe SARS-CoV-2 infection. Sequenced material: whole blood. The receptor was isolated from an adult who was a healthcare worker with PCR-confirmed SARS-CoV-2 infection or an uninfected control (not recorded which). V is TRBV20-1 and J is TRBJ2-5, with a weak D call TRBD2 (6 bases). The CDR3 nucleotides read TGCAGTGCTAGGGGAGTGGCGGGACAAGAGACCCAGTACTTC. Translated, it gives CSARGVAGQETQYF.